A selection of T cell receptor beta chains follows, all from one sample in a study of blood T cell repertoires in COVID-19. Sequenced by immunoSEQ multiplex PCR; TCRdb stores in-frame clones only, minus some. There are 250,000 to 300,000 clones in the sample; around 85% occur only once, and 1.5% to 2% lies in the top ten. Specimen: PBMCs or T cells enriched from blood (not recorded which). Source of these receptors: a woman aged 45-60 years who had recovered from COVID-19. The CDR3 runs from the conserved cysteine through the conserved F or W. The order of the fields is CDR3 protein, CDR3 DNA, J gene, V gene, D gene, clone size. A D gene is named only where the DNA matches it firmly. Some rows have no size entry. The others give once, few or many, or a class for an expanded clone.

CDR3 protein: CASSLVAAAVRNTEAFF; CDR3 DNA: TGTGCCAGCAGCTTAGTGGCGGCAGCCGTGAGGAACACTGAAGCTTTCTTT; J gene: TRBJ1-1; V gene: TRBV11-2; D gene: .; clone size: .
CDR3 protein: CASSPTTMNMAPLHF; CDR3 DNA: TGCGCCAGCAGCCCCACGACAATGAACATGGCACCCCTCCACTTT; J gene: TRBJ1-6; V gene: TRBV5-1; D gene: .; clone size: .
CDR3 protein: CASSLRERQPQHF; CDR3 DNA: TGTGCCAGCAGTTTACGGGAGAGGCAGCCCCAGCATTTT; J gene: TRBJ1-5; V gene: TRBV12-3/TRBV12-4; D gene: .; clone size: .
CDR3 protein: CATSDLKTGTGELFF; CDR3 DNA: TGTGCCACCAGTGATTTGAAGACAGGGACCGGGGAGCTGTTTTTT; J gene: TRBJ2-2; V gene: TRBV24-1; D gene: TRBD1; clone size: .
CDR3 protein: CASALTADTEAFF; CDR3 DNA: TGTGCCAGCGCCCTAACGGCGGACACTGAAGCTTTCTTT; J gene: TRBJ1-1; V gene: TRBV6-5; D gene: .; clone size: .
CDR3 protein: CASSPSGTDFYVLTF; CDR3 DNA: TGTGCCAGCAGCCCCTCCGGGACAGACTTTTACGTCCTGACTTTC; J gene: TRBJ2-6; V gene: TRBV3-1/TRBV3-2; D gene: TRBD1; clone size: .
CDR3 protein: CASSFERYTGELFF; CDR3 DNA: TGCGCCAGCAGCTTCGAGCGGTACACCGGGGAGCTGTTTTTT; J gene: TRBJ2-2; V gene: TRBV5-1; D gene: .; clone size: .
CDR3 protein: CASSHALLSYNEQFF; CDR3 DNA: TGTGCCAGCAGCCACGCGTTGCTCTCCTACAATGAGCAGTTCTTC; J gene: TRBJ2-1; V gene: TRBV11-2; D gene: .; clone size: .
CDR3 protein: CASSSSYGYTF; CDR3 DNA: TGTGCCAGCAGTTCGAGCTATGGCTACACCTTC; J gene: TRBJ1-2; V gene: TRBV28; D gene: .; clone size: .
CDR3 protein: CASSVTPGLAGQETQYF; CDR3 DNA: TGTGCCAGCAGCGTCACTCCGGGACTAGCGGGGCAAGAGACCCAGTACTTC; J gene: TRBJ2-5; V gene: TRBV9; D gene: TRBD2; clone size: .
CDR3 protein: CASSLGIGGYNEQFF; CDR3 DNA: TGTGCCAGCAGCTTAGGGATAGGGGGCTACAATGAGCAGTTCTTC; J gene: TRBJ2-1; V gene: TRBV7-6; D gene: .; clone size: .
CDR3 protein: CASRTAGLETSTDTQYF; CDR3 DNA: TGTGCCAGCAGGACCGCGGGACTTGAAACTAGCACAGATACGCAGTATTTT; J gene: TRBJ2-3; V gene: TRBV28; D gene: .; clone size: .
CDR3 protein: CASSVGLAGGSEQFF; CDR3 DNA: TGTGCCAGCAGTGTGGGACTAGCGGGAGGGAGTGAGCAGTTCTTC; J gene: TRBJ2-1; V gene: TRBV2; D gene: TRBD2; clone size: once
CDR3 protein: CASSFGVGRENTEAFF; CDR3 DNA: TGTGCCAGCAGCTTTGGTGTAGGCAGGGAGAACACTGAAGCTTTCTTT; J gene: TRBJ1-1; V gene: TRBV11-2; D gene: .; clone size: .
CDR3 protein: CASSLGQAADNEQFF; CDR3 DNA: TGTGCCAGCAGCCTTGGACAAGCCGCTGACAATGAGCAGTTCTTC; J gene: TRBJ2-1; V gene: TRBV7-9; D gene: .; clone size: many
CDR3 protein: CASSQEGTSAYNEQFF; CDR3 DNA: TGTGCCAGCAGCCAAGAGGGGACTAGCGCCTACAATGAGCAGTTCTTC; J gene: TRBJ2-1; V gene: TRBV4-2; D gene: TRBD2; clone size: .
CDR3 protein: CASSLWGRSNQPQHF; CDR3 DNA: TGTGCCAGCAGCTTGTGGGGCAGGAGCAATCAGCCCCAGCATTTT; J gene: TRBJ1-5; V gene: TRBV5-8; D gene: .; clone size: .
CDR3 protein: CASSLVEGDPGRAFF; CDR3 DNA: TGCGCCAGCAGCTTGGTCGAGGGGGACCCTGGCCGGGCTTTCTTT; J gene: TRBJ1-1; V gene: TRBV5-1; D gene: .; clone size: .
CDR3 protein: CASSPLGVNEQFF; CDR3 DNA: TGTGCCAGCAGTCCTTTGGGAGTGAATGAGCAGTTCTTC; J gene: TRBJ2-1; V gene: TRBV27; D gene: .; clone size: .
CDR3 protein: CASSLRAGSSYNEQFF; CDR3 DNA: TGTGCCAGCAGCTTGAGGGCGGGTTCTTCCTACAATGAGCAGTTCTTC; J gene: TRBJ2-1; V gene: TRBV5-4; D gene: .; clone size: .
CDR3 protein: CASSQVAVGEQFF; CDR3 DNA: TGTGCCAGCAGCCAAGTAGCCGTCGGTGAGCAGTTCTTC; J gene: TRBJ2-1; V gene: TRBV3-1/TRBV3-2; D gene: .; clone size: .
CDR3 protein: CASTLGEDTEAFF; CDR3 DNA: TGCGCCAGCACCTTGGGGGAGGACACTGAAGCTTTCTTT; J gene: TRBJ1-1; V gene: TRBV5-1; D gene: .; clone size: .
CDR3 protein: CASSEVPFRNYGYTF; CDR3 DNA: TGTGCCAGCAGTGAAGTCCCCTTCAGAAACTATGGCTACACCTTC; J gene: TRBJ1-2; V gene: TRBV6-1; D gene: .; clone size: .
CDR3 protein: CASSFPGQGGNEQFF; CDR3 DNA: TGTGCCAGCAGCTTTCCGGGACAGGGAGGTAATGAGCAGTTCTTC; J gene: TRBJ2-1; V gene: TRBV5-4; D gene: TRBD1; clone size: .
CDR3 protein: CASSLDRRARSYEQYF; CDR3 DNA: TGTGCCAGCAGCTTAGATAGGAGGGCTCGAAGCTACGAGCAGTACTTC; J gene: TRBJ2-7; V gene: TRBV11-2; D gene: .; clone size: .
CDR3 protein: CASSFRGWNTEAFF; CDR3 DNA: TGTGCCAGTAGTTTCCGGGGATGGAACACTGAAGCTTTCTTT; J gene: TRBJ1-1; V gene: TRBV19; D gene: .; clone size: once
CDR3 protein: CASSPRQGSVNNEQFF; CDR3 DNA: TGCGCCAGCAGCCCCCGACAGGGGTCGGTAAACAATGAGCAGTTCTTC; J gene: TRBJ2-1; V gene: TRBV5-1; D gene: TRBD1; clone size: .
CDR3 protein: CASSCPPGSNQPQHF; CDR3 DNA: TGTGCCAGCAGTTGCCCCCCGGGTAGCAATCAGCCCCAGCATTTT; J gene: TRBJ1-5; V gene: TRBV27; D gene: .; clone size: .
CDR3 protein: CASSFEYMTNGYTF; CDR3 DNA: TGTGCCAGCAGCTTTGAGTACATGACAAATGGCTACACCTTC; J gene: TRBJ1-2; V gene: TRBV5-8; D gene: .; clone size: .
CDR3 protein: CAISDTSRSSYEQYF; CDR3 DNA: TGTGCCATCAGTGATACTAGCCGTAGCTCCTACGAGCAGTACTTC; J gene: TRBJ2-7; V gene: TRBV10-3; D gene: .; clone size: few
CDR3 protein: CASSQAKVRGGDEQFF; CDR3 DNA: TGTGCCAGCAGCCAAGCCAAGGTCCGAGGGGGCGATGAGCAGTTCTTC; J gene: TRBJ2-1; V gene: TRBV14; D gene: TRBD1; clone size: once
CDR3 protein: CASSLNTGGNQPQHF; CDR3 DNA: TGTGCCAGCAGTTTAAATACAGGGGGGAATCAGCCCCAGCATTTT; J gene: TRBJ1-5; V gene: TRBV6-5; D gene: TRBD1; clone size: .
CDR3 protein: CASKDRGRETQYF; CDR3 DNA: TGTGCCAGCAAAGACAGGGGCCGGGAGACCCAGTACTTC; J gene: TRBJ2-5; V gene: TRBV6-5; D gene: TRBD1; clone size: .
CDR3 protein: CASSLVVGLMNEKLFF; CDR3 DNA: TGTGCCAGCAGTTTAGTCGTTGGGCTCATGAATGAAAAACTGTTTTTT; J gene: TRBJ1-4; V gene: TRBV28; D gene: .; clone size: .
CDR3 protein: CASSRGREQETQYF; CDR3 DNA: TGCGCCAGCAGCCGAGGACGGGAACAAGAGACCCAGTACTTC; J gene: TRBJ2-5; V gene: TRBV5-1; D gene: .; clone size: .
CDR3 protein: CASSLEGGASYEQYF; CDR3 DNA: TGTGCCAGCAGCTTGGAAGGAGGGGCCTCCTACGAGCAGTACTTC; J gene: TRBJ2-7; V gene: TRBV5-8; D gene: .; clone size: .
CDR3 protein: CASSHIPGEKLFF; CDR3 DNA: TGTGCCAGCAGCCATATACCGGGAGAAAAACTGTTTTTT; J gene: TRBJ1-4; V gene: TRBV12-3/TRBV12-4; D gene: .; clone size: .
CDR3 protein: CASSRGSTEAFF; CDR3 DNA: TGTGCCAGCAGCAGGGGGTCCACTGAAGCTTTCTTT; J gene: TRBJ1-1; V gene: TRBV6-6; D gene: TRBD1; clone size: .
CDR3 protein: CASSRYLTGQESEAFF; CDR3 DNA: TGTGCCAGCAGCCGGTATCTCACGGGACAGGAGTCCGAAGCTTTCTTT; J gene: TRBJ1-1; V gene: TRBV4-2; D gene: TRBD1; clone size: .
CDR3 protein: CASSESRGNSPLHF; CDR3 DNA: TGCGCCAGCAGTGAGTCAAGGGGCAATTCACCCCTCCACTTT; J gene: TRBJ1-6; V gene: TRBV10-1; D gene: .; clone size: .
CDR3 protein: CASSIVEGAFNTQYF; CDR3 DNA: TGTGCCAGTAGTATAGTAGAGGGGGCATTTAATACGCAGTATTTT; J gene: TRBJ2-3; V gene: TRBV19; D gene: TRBD1; clone size: once
CDR3 protein: CASSIGVTRSSYEQYF; CDR3 DNA: TGTGCCAGTAGTATAGGTGTAACTAGGAGCTCCTACGAGCAGTACTTC; J gene: TRBJ2-7; V gene: TRBV19; D gene: .; clone size: .
CDR3 protein: CASIMTGNTEAFF; CDR3 DNA: TGTGCCAGCATTATGACAGGGAACACTGAAGCTTTCTTT; J gene: TRBJ1-1; V gene: TRBV5-5; D gene: .; clone size: .
CDR3 protein: CASTILGTSGSGEQFF; CDR3 DNA: TGTGCCAGCACTATCCTCGGGACTAGCGGGAGCGGTGAGCAGTTCTTC; J gene: TRBJ2-1; V gene: TRBV11-2; D gene: TRBD2; clone size: once
CDR3 protein: CASSQQGRYQGPNQPQHF; CDR3 DNA: TGTGCCAGCAGTCAACAAGGCAGGTACCAGGGCCCCAATCAGCCCCAGCATTTT; J gene: TRBJ1-5; V gene: TRBV2; D gene: .; clone size: .
CDR3 protein: CASSPGTSGSGQETQYF; CDR3 DNA: TGTGCCAGCTCACCGGGGACTAGCGGGTCCGGGCAAGAGACCCAGTACTTC; J gene: TRBJ2-5; V gene: TRBV18; D gene: TRBD2; clone size: .
CDR3 protein: CASSTEGVYYGYTF; CDR3 DNA: TGTGCCAGCAGCACGGAAGGGGTGTACTATGGCTACACCTTC; J gene: TRBJ1-2; V gene: TRBV5-4; D gene: .; clone size: few
CDR3 protein: CASSLPRRTGELFF; CDR3 DNA: TGTGCCAGCAGTCTCCCCCGGAGGACCGGGGAGCTGTTTTTT; J gene: TRBJ2-2; V gene: TRBV28; D gene: .; clone size: .
CDR3 protein: CASSFFLTTYNEQFF; CDR3 DNA: TGTGCCAGCAGCTTCTTCCTAACCACCTACAATGAGCAGTTCTTC; J gene: TRBJ2-1; V gene: TRBV5-6; D gene: .; clone size: .
CDR3 protein: CASSQRRAYGYTF; CDR3 DNA: TGCGCCAGCAGCCAACGGAGAGCCTATGGCTACACCTTC; J gene: TRBJ1-2; V gene: TRBV4-1; D gene: .; clone size: .
CDR3 protein: CAISEGRLNTDTQYF; CDR3 DNA: TGTGCCATCAGTGAGGGGAGGCTGAACACAGATACGCAGTATTTT; J gene: TRBJ2-3; V gene: TRBV10-3; D gene: .; clone size: .
CDR3 protein: CASLGGVQNTEAFF; CDR3 DNA: TGTGCCAGCCTCGGAGGGGTCCAGAACACTGAAGCTTTCTTT; J gene: TRBJ1-1; V gene: TRBV6-5; D gene: .; clone size: .
CDR3 protein: CASSYTGELFF; CDR3 DNA: TGTGCCAGCAGCTACACCGGGGAGCTGTTTTTT; J gene: TRBJ2-2; V gene: TRBV12-3/TRBV12-4; D gene: .; clone size: .
CDR3 protein: CASSGQALGAFF; CDR3 DNA: TGTGCCAGCAGTGGACAGGCCCTTGGAGCTTTCTTT; J gene: TRBJ1-1; V gene: TRBV25-1; D gene: .; clone size: .